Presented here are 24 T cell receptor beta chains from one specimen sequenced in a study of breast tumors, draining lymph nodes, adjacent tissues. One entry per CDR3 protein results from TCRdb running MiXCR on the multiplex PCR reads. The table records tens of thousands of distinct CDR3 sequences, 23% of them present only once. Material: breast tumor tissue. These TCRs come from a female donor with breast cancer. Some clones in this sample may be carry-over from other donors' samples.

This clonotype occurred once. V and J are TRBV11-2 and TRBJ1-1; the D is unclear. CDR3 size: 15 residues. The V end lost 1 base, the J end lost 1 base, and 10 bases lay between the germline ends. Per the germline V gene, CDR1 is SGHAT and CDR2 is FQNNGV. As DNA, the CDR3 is TGTGCCAGCAGCTTAGGGGCGGGGTCGAACACTGAAGCTTTCTTT. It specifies CASSLGAGSNTEAFF.

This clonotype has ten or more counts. The CDR3 loop is CASIRGMGETQYF. In DNA, the CDR3 is TGTGCCAGCATCCGAGGAATGGGGGAGACCCAGTACTTC. The chain couples TRBV2 to TRBJ2-5; D is unresolved. V was shortened by 7 bases and J by 5 bases, with 14 bases between the two germline ends. The CDR3 totals 13 residues. CDR1 is SNHLY and CDR2 is FYNNEI in the germline V gene.

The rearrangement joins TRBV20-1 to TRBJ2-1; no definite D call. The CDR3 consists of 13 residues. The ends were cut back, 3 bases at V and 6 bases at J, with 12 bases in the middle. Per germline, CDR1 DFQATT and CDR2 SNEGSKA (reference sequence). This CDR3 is CSARLSSVNEQFF. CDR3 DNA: TGCAGTGCTAGGCTTAGCAGCGTCAATGAGCAGTTCTTC.

The CDR3 DNA sequence: TGTGCCAGCAGTTTAAGGACAGGGCGCTACGAGCAGTACTTC. It is translated as CASSLRTGRYEQYF. This chain joins TRBV27 and TRBJ2-7; 8 bases are a match to TRBD1. This CDR3 has 14 amino acids. V lost 2 bases, J lost 3 bases, and 3 bases stayed unmatched. Germline values: CDR1 MNHEY, CDR2 SMNVEV (reference sequence).

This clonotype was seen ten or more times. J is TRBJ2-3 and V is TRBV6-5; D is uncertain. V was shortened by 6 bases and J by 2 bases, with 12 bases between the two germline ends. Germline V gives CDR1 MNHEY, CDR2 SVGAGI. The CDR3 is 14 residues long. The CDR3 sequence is CASSPSSYTDTQYF. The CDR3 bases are TGTGCCAGCAGCCCCTCCTCCTACACAGATACGCAGTATTTT.

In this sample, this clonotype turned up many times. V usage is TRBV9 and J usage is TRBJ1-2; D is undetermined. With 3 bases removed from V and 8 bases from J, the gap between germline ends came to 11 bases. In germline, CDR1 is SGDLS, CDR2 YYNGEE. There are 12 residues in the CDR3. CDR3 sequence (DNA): TGTGCCAGCAGCGAGGTCGCGAAGGGCTACACCTTC. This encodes CASSEVAKGYTF.

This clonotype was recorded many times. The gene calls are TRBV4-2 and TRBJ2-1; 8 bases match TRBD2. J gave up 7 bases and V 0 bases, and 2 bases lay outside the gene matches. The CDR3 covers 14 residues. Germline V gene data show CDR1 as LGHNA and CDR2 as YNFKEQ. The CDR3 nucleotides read TGTGCCAGCAGCCAAGATGGGACTAGTAATGAGCAGTTCTTC. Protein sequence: CASSQDGTSNEQFF.

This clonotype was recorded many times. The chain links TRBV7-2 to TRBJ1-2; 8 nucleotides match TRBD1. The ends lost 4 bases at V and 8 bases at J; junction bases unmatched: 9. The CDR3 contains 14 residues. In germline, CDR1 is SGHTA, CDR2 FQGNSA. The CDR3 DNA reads TGTGCCAGCAGCTCAACAGGGGGGATTTTAGGCTACACCTTC. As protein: CASSSTGGILGYTF.

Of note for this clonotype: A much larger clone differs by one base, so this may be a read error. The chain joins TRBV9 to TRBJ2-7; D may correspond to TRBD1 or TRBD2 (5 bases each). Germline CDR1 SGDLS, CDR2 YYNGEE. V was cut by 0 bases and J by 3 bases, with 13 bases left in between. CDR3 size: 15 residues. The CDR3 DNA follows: TGTGCCAGCAGCGTAGTTGGGGACGGCTACTACGAGCAGTACTTC. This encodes CASSVVGDGYYEQYF. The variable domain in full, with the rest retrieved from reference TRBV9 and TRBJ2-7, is DSGVTQTPKHLITATGQRVTLRCSPRSGDLSVYWYQQSLDQGLQFLIQYYNGEERAKGNILERFSAQQFPDLHSELNLSSLELGDSALYFCASSVVGDGYYEQYFGPGTRLTVT.

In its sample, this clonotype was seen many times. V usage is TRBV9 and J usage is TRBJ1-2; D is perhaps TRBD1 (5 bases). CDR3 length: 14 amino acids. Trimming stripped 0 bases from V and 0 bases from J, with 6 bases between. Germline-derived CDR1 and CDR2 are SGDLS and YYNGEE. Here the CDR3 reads CASSVGTTNYGYTF. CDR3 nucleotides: TGTGCCAGCAGCGTAGGGACAACTAACTATGGCTACACCTTC. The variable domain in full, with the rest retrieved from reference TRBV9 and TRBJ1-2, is DSGVTQTPKHLITATGQRVTLRCSPRSGDLSVYWYQQSLDQGLQFLIQYYNGEERAKGNILERFSAQQFPDLHSELNLSSLELGDSALYFCASSVGTTNYGYTFGSGTRLTVV.

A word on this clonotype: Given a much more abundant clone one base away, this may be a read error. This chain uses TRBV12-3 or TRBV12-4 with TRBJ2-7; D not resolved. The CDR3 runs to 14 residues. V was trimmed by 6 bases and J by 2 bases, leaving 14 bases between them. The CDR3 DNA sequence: TGTGCCAGCAGCTTTAGGGATCAGCCCTACGAGCAGTACTTC. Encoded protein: CASSFRDQPYEQYF.

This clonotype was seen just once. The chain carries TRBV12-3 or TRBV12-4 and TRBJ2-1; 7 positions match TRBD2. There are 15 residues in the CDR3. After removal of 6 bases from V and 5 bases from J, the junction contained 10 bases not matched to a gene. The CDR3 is CASSRTSEGNNEQFF. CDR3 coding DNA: TGTGCCAGCAGCCGTACTAGCGAAGGGAACAATGAGCAGTTCTTC.

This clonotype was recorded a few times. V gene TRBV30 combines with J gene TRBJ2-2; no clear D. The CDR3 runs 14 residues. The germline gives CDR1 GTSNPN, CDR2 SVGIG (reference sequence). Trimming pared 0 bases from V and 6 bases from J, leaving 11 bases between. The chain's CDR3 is CAWSVGLESGELFF. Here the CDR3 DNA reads TGTGCCTGGAGTGTAGGGTTAGAGTCCGGGGAGCTGTTTTTT.

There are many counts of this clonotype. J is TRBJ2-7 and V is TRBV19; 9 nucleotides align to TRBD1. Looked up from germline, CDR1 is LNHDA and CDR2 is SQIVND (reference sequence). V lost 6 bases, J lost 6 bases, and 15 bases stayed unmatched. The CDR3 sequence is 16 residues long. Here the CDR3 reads CASSLLTGQGRREQYF. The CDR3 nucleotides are TGTGCCAGTAGCCTTCTCACCGGACAGGGGCGGCGCGAGCAGTACTTC.

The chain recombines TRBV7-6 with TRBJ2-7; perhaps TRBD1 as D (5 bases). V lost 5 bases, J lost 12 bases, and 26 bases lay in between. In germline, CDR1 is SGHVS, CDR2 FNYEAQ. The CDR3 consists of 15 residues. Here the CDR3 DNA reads TGTGCCAGCAGCACCACAGGACGTCGACCTGACGAACGGTACTTC. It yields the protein CASSTTGRRPDERYF.

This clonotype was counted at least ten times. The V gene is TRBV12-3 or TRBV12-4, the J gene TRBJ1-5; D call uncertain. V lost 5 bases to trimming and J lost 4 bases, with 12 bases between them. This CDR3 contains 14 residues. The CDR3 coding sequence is TGTGCCAGCAGTGTCGACACTTTTAATCAGCCCCAGCATTTT. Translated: CASSVDTFNQPQHF.

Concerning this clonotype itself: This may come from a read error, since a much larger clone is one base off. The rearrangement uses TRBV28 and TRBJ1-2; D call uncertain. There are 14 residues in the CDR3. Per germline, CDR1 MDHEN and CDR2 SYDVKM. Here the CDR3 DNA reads TGTGCCAGCAGTTTGGGATCCAGATTGGCTGGCCACACCTTC. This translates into CASSLGSRLAGHTF.

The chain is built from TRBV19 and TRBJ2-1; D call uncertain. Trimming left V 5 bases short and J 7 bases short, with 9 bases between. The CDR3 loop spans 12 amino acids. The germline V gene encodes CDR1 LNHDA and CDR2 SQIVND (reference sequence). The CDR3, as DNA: TGTGCCAGTAGTCTGCTTGGGAATGAGCAGTTCTTC. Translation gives CASSLLGNEQFF.

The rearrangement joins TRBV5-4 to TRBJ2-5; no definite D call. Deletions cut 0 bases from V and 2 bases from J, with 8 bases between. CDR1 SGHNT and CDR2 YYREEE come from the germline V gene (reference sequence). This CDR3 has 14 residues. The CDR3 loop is CASSLVGNQETQYF. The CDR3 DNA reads TGTGCCAGCAGCTTGGTCGGTAATCAAGAGACCCAGTACTTC.

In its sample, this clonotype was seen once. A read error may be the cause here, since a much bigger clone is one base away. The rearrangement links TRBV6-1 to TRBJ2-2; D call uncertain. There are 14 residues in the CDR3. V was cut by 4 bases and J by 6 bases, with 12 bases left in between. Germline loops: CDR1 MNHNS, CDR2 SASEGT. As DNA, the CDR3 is TGTGCCAGCAGTGCCCCGGACCGGGCCGGGGAGCTGTTTTTT. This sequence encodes CASSAPDRAGELFF.

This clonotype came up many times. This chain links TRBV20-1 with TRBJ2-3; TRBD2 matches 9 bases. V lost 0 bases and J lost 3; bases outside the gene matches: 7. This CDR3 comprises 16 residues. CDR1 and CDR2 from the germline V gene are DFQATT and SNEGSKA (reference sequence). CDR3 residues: CSARDQLAGITDTQYF. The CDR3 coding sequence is TGCAGTGCTAGAGACCAACTAGCGGGTATAACAGATACGCAGTATTTT.

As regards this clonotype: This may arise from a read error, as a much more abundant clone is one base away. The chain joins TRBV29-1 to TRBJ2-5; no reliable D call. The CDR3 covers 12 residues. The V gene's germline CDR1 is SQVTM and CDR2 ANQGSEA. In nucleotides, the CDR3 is TGCAGCGTTGCGAATTTTAGAGAGGCCCAGTACTTC. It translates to CSVANFREAQYF.

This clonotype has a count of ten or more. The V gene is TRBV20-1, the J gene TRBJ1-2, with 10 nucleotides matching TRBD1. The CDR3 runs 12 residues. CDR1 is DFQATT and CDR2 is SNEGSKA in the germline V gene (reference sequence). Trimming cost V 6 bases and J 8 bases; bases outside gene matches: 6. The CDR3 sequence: CSASGQGQGYTF. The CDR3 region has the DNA TGCAGTGCCTCGGGACAGGGGCAGGGCTACACCTTC.

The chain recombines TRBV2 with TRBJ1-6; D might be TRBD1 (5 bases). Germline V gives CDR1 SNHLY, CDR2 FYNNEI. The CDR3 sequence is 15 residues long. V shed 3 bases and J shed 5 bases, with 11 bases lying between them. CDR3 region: CASSEATGDNSPLHF. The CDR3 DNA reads TGTGCCAGCAGTGAGGCCACAGGAGATAATTCACCCCTCCACTTT.